The 18 T cell receptor beta chains below all came from one sample that was sequenced in a study of T cell changes during pregnancy in multiple sclerosis (dated by TCRdb to about 2019). Libraries came from the immunoSEQ multiplex PCR assay. TCRdb took over this immuneACCESS table, retaining in-frame rearrangements with V and J assigned. Such tables are incomplete; in checked studies, under half of the missing clones stem from an unresolved V gene, and the remainder is unexplained. The sample profile shows roughly 88,000 clones; more than 85% of them were found once. 1.5% to 1.7% of the sample goes to the ten largest clones. The sample in question was peripheral blood, obtained in the first trimester of pregnancy. These receptors came from a female donor with multiple sclerosis, enrolled in a pregnancy study.

This chain uses TRBV29-1 with TRBJ1-1; TRBD1 matches at 8 bases. This CDR3 is built from 12 residues. The germline CDR1 and CDR2 sequences are SQVTM and ANQGSEA. V shed 4 bases and J 8 bases; nucleotides not matched to a gene: 6. CDR3 DNA sequence: TGCAGCGTTGGCTGGGGGACAGGAGAAGCTTTCTTT. It specifies CSVGWGTGEAFF.

The V call is TRBV14, the J call TRBJ2-5; D is undetermined. The CDR3 runs 12 residues. Looked up from germline, CDR1 is SGHDN and CDR2 is FVKESK. The ends were cut back, 0 bases at V and 7 bases at J, with 6 bases in the middle. CDR3 in amino acids: CASSQDPVTQYF. The DNA of the CDR3 is TGTGCCAGCAGCCAAGATCCGGTGACCCAGTACTTC.

The chain joins TRBV9 to TRBJ1-1; D might be TRBD1 (5 bases). Trimming took off 0 bases at V and 7 bases at J, with 13 bases between the two ends. Germline V CDR1 and CDR2: SGDLS, YYNGEE. The CDR3 is 14 residues long. The CDR3: CASSVGGGGYEAFF. Written as DNA, the CDR3 is TGTGCCAGCAGCGTAGGCGGGGGGGGTTATGAAGCTTTCTTT. The entire variable domain, with the rest obtained from reference TRBV9 and TRBJ1-1, is as follows: DSGVTQTPKHLITATGQRVTLRCSPRSGDLSVYWYQQSLDQGLQFLIQYYNGEERAKGNILERFSAQQFPDLHSELNLSSLELGDSALYFCASSVGGGGYEAFFGQGTRLTVV.

The V call is TRBV5-1, the J call TRBJ2-3; TRBD1 might be the D (6 bases). The germline gives CDR1 SGHRS, CDR2 YFSETQ. The V gene lost 2 bases and the J gene lost 2 bases, with 9 bases spanning the gap. CDR3 length: 14 residues. The CDR3 nucleotides read TGCGCCAGCAGCTTCGGGGACAACACAGATACGCAGTATTTT. It translates to CASSFGDNTDTQYF.

The V call is TRBV4-2, the J call TRBJ1-2; 9 bases are shared with TRBD1. Trimming took 5 bases from V and 3 from J; bases not matched to a gene: 10. CDR1 is LGHNA and CDR2 is YNFKEQ in the germline V gene. The CDR3 is made up of 16 amino acids. The CDR3 region has the DNA TGTGCCAGCAGCTCCCGGGGACAGGGTGGGGACTATGGCTACACCTTC. Translated, it gives CASSSRGQGGDYGYTF.

The chain combines TRBV23-1 with TRBJ2-7; 9 bases fit TRBD1. TRBV23-1 is designated an ORF whose function remains uncertain. The length of the CDR3 is 14 residues. V was pared by 4 bases and J by 3 bases, with 4 bases of the junction left unmatched. The CDR3 DNA reads as TGCGCCAGCAGTCGGCGGGACAGGGACTACGAGCAGTACTTC. Its translation: CASSRRDRDYEQYF.

V gene TRBV27 combines with J gene TRBJ1-2; D possibly corresponds to TRBD1 (6 bases). This CDR3 has 15 residues. V gave up 8 bases and J gave up 6 bases, with 22 bases separating them. Looked up from germline, CDR1 is MNHEY and CDR2 is SMNVEV (reference sequence). CDR3 in DNA: TGTGCCAGCCGACCTCATTCCGGGACACATCATGGCTACACCTTC. Protein product: CASRPHSGTHHGYTF.

V is TRBV19 and J is TRBJ1-4; 7 bases line up with TRBD1. CDR1 and CDR2 from the germline V gene are LNHDA and SQIVND (reference sequence). V dropped 5 bases and J dropped 7; count of bases not matched to a gene: 7. The CDR3 totals 14 residues. CDR3 region: CASSYRGTSEKLFF. CDR3 DNA sequence: TGTGCCAGTAGTTACAGGGGCACAAGTGAAAAACTGTTTTTT.

The V gene is TRBV5-1, the J gene TRBJ1-3; unclear D gene. Germline CDR1 SGHRS, CDR2 YFSETQ. The CDR3 is made up of 16 amino acids. Trimming took off 0 bases at V and 0 bases at J, with 10 bases between the two ends. The CDR3 reads CASSLGRDISGNTIYF. In DNA, the CDR3 is TGCGCCAGCAGCTTGGGACGGGATATCTCTGGAAACACCATATATTTT. Complete variable domain (other parts from reference TRBV5-1 and TRBJ1-3): KAGVTQTPRYLIKTRGQQVTLSCSPISGHRSVSWYQQTPGQGLQFLFEYFSETQRNKGNFPGRFSGRQFSNSRSEMNVSTLELGDSALYLCASSLGRDISGNTIYFGEGSWLTVV.

The chain has TRBV15 and TRBJ2-3; D may be TRBD1 (6 bases). Trimming took off 0 bases at V and 1 base at J, with 11 bases between the two ends. Germline loops: CDR1 LNHNV, CDR2 YYDKDF (reference sequence). The CDR3 is made up of 16 amino acids. CDR3 in amino acids: CATSRDLQGRTDTQYF. The CDR3 DNA follows: TGTGCCACCAGCAGAGATCTCCAGGGGCGCACAGATACGCAGTATTTT.

J is TRBJ2-7 and V is TRBV7-8; D is perhaps TRBD1 (5 bases). The V end lost 5 bases, the J end lost 2 bases, and 13 bases lay between the germline ends. The germline CDR1 and CDR2 sequences are SGHVS and FQNEAQ. This CDR3 has 14 amino acids. The CDR3 DNA reads TGTGCCAGCAGCCCAAAGACAGACCCCTACGAGCAGTACTTC. This gives the protein CASSPKTDPYEQYF.

This sequence joins TRBV6-1 and TRBJ2-7; tentatively, D is TRBD2 (6 bases). The CDR3 runs 15 residues. Trimming shortened V by 7 bases and J by 6 bases, and 22 bases separated the two germline ends. The germline V gene encodes CDR1 MNHNS and CDR2 SASEGT. The CDR3 nucleotides are TGTGCCAGCACCCTAACTCGGGACGGTAGCGGCGAGCAGTACTTC. Its translation is CASTLTRDGSGEQYF.

The V gene is TRBV6-1, the J gene TRBJ2-7; TRBD2 matches at 7 bases. The length of the CDR3 is 15 residues. Germline assignment: CDR1 MNHNS and CDR2 SASEGT. Trimming cost V 3 bases and J 0 bases; bases outside gene matches: 5. CDR3 region: CASSDAGDSSYEQYF. In DNA form, the CDR3 reads TGTGCCAGCAGTGATGCGGGAGACAGCTCCTACGAGCAGTACTTC.

This clone was picked up a small number of times. The chain combines TRBV7-2 with TRBJ1-1; D perhaps matches TRBD1 (5 bases). Trimming removed 4 bases from V and 3 bases from J, with 9 bases in between. From germline, CDR1 is SGHTA and CDR2 FQGNSA. The CDR3 covers 13 residues. In DNA form, the CDR3 reads TGTGCCAGCAGCTCAGGGTGGGACACTGAAGCTTTCTTT. Amino acid sequence: CASSSGWDTEAFF.

This chain joins TRBV29-1 and TRBJ1-5; D possibly corresponds to TRBD1 (6 bases). The CDR3 has 13 residues. V lost 7 bases and J lost 3, with 13 bases in between. From germline, CDR1 is SQVTM and CDR2 ANQGSEA. The CDR3 loop is CSAGGGANQPQHF. CDR3 nucleotide sequence: TGCAGCGCGGGTGGGGGGGCCAATCAGCCCCAGCATTTT.

The V gene is TRBV27, the J gene TRBJ2-2, with 8 nucleotides matching TRBD2. Germline values: CDR1 MNHEY, CDR2 SMNVEV (reference sequence). The V segment lost 8 bases and the J segment 3 bases; nucleotides outside the gene matches: 8. This CDR3 is built from 15 residues. Here the CDR3 DNA reads TGTGCCAGCCTGCAGCGGGAGAGGGACACCGGGGAGCTGTTTTTT. Translation: CASLQRERDTGELFF.

The V gene is TRBV7-9, the J gene TRBJ1-3; a possible D gene is TRBD1 (6 bases). Germline CDR1 reads SEHNR; CDR2 reads FQNEAQ (reference sequence). V shed 5 bases and J shed 0 bases, with 17 bases lying between them. This CDR3 comprises 17 residues. The CDR3 DNA is TGTGCCAGCAGCCCACCCGGACAGTTCCGCTCTGGAAACACCATATATTTT. Translating it yields CASSPPGQFRSGNTIYF.

This chain connects TRBV7-9 to TRBJ2-3; 7 bases are a match to TRBD1. Germline CDR1 and CDR2: SEHNR and FQNEAQ (reference sequence). The CDR3 spans 14 residues. Trimming at V came to 7 bases and at J to 0 bases, leaving 4 bases not matched to a gene. The CDR3 DNA follows: TGTGCCAGCACCTCGACAGGGAGCACAGATACGCAGTATTTT. It codes for CASTSTGSTDTQYF.